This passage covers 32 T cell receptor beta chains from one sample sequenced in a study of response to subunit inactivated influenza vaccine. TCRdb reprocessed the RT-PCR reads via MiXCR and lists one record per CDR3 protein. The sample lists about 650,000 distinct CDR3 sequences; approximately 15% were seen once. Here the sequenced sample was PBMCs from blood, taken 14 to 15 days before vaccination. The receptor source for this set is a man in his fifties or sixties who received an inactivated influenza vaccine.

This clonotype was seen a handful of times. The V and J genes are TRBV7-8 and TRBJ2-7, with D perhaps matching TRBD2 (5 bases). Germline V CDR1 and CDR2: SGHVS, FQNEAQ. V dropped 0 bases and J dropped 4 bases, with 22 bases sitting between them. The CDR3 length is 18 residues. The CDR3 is CASSLATPQPGFVYEQYF. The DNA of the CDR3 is TGTGCCAGCAGCTTAGCAACCCCTCAGCCGGGATTCGTGTACGAGCAGTACTTC.

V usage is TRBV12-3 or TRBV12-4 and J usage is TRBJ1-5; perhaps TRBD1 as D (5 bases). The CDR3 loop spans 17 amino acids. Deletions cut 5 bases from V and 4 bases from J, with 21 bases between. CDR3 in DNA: TGTGCCAGCAGTCCCGCGAACCAGGGAGAGGCGAATCAGCCCCAGCATTTT. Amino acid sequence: CASSPANQGEANQPQHF.

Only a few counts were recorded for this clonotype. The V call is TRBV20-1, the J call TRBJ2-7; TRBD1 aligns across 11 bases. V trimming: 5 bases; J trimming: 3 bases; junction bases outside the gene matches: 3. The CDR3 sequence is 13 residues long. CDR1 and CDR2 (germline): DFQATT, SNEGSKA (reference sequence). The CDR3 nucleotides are TGCAGTGCTCCCGGGACAGGGGGCTACGAGCAGTACTTC. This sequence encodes CSAPGTGGYEQYF.

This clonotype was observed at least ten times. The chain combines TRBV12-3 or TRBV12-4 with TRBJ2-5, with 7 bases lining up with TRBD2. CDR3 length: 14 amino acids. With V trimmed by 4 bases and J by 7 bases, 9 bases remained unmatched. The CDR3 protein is CASSSGLVFGTQYF. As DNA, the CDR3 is TGTGCCAGCAGTTCCGGACTAGTGTTCGGGACCCAGTACTTC.

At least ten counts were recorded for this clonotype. DNA of the CDR3: TGCAGCGTTCCGAAGGGCGGATACAATGAGCAGTTCTTC. Translation gives CSVPKGGYNEQFF. This rearrangement joins TRBV29-1 to TRBJ2-1; D remains ambiguous. This CDR3 contains 13 residues. Germline V gene lookup returns CDR1 SQVTM and CDR2 ANQGSEA. The germline V and J ends were trimmed by 5 bases and 4 bases, with 12 bases remaining between them.

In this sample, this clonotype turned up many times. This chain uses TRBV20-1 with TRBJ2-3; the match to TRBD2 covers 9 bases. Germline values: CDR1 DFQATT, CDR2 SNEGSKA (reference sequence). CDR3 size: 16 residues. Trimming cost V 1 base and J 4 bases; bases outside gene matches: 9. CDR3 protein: CSARVITAGGPDTQYF. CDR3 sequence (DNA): TGCAGTGCTAGAGTTATCACAGCGGGGGGTCCAGATACGCAGTATTTT.

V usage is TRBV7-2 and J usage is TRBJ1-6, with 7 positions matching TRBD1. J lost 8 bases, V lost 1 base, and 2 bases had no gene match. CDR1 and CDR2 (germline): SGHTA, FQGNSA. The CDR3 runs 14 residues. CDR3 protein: CASSLGTGYSPLHF. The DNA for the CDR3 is TGTGCCAGCAGCTTAGGGACAGGCTATTCACCCCTCCACTTT.

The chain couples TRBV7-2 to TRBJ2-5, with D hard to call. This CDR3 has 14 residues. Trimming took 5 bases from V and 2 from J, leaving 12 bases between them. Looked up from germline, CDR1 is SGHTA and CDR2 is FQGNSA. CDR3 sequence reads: CASSRGSSQETQYF. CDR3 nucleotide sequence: TGTGCCAGCAGCCGCGGTTCATCACAAGAGACCCAGTACTTC.

CDR3 coding DNA: TGCAGCGTTGAGAGTTTAGCCAAAAACATTCAGTACTTC. Translating it yields CSVESLAKNIQYF. This chain uses TRBV29-1 with TRBJ2-4, with no clear D. CDR1 is SQVTM and CDR2 is ANQGSEA in the germline V gene. The CDR3 loop spans 13 amino acids. The germline V and J ends were trimmed by 3 bases and 0 bases, with 6 bases remaining between them.

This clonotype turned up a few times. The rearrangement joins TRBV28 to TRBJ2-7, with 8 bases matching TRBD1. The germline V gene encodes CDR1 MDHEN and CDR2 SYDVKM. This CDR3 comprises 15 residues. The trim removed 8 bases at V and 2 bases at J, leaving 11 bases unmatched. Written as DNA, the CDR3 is TGTGCCAGCGGGGCACCCGGGACAGGAACCTACGAGCAGTACTTC. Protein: CASGAPGTGTYEQYF.

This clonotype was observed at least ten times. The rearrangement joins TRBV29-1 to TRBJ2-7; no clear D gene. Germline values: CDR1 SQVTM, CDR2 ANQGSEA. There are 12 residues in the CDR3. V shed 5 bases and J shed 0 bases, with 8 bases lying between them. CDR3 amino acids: CSVIESSYEQYF. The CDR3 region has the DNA TGCAGCGTTATTGAGAGCTCCTACGAGCAGTACTTC.

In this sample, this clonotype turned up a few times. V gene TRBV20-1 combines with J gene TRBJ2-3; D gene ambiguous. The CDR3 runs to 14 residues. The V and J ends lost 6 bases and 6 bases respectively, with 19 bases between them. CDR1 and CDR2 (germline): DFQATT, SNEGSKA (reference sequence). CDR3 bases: TGCAGTGCACCCTTGGATCCCCCTTTTGATACGCAGTATTTT. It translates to CSAPLDPPFDTQYF.

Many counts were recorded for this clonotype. CDR3 nucleotides: TGTGCCAGCAGCATGGACTTCTATACGCAGTATTTT. Encoded protein: CASSMDFYTQYF. The V and J genes are TRBV7-9 and TRBJ2-3, with a possible D match to TRBD2 (5 bases). Germline V gene sequence: CDR1 SEHNR, CDR2 FQNEAQ (reference sequence). V was pared by 5 bases and J by 7 bases, with 10 bases between. The CDR3 extends over 12 amino acids.

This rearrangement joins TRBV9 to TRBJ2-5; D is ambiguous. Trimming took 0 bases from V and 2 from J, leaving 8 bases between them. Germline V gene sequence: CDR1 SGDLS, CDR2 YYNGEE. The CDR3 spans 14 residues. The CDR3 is CASSVGIVQETQYF. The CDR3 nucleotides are TGTGCCAGCAGCGTAGGTATAGTACAAGAGACCCAGTACTTC.

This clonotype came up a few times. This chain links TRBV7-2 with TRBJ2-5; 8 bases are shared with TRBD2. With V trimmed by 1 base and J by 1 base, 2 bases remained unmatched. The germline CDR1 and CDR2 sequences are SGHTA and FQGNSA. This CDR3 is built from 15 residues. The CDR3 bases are TGTGCCAGCAGCTTAGTCGGGGGGGCCCAAGAGACCCAGTACTTC. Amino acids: CASSLVGGAQETQYF.

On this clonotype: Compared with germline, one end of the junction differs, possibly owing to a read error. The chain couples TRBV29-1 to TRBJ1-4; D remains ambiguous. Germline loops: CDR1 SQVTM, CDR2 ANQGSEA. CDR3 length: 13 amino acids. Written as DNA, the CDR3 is TGCAGCGTTGGGTACCAGCCTAATGAAAAACTTTTTTTT. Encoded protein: CSVGYQPNEKLFF.

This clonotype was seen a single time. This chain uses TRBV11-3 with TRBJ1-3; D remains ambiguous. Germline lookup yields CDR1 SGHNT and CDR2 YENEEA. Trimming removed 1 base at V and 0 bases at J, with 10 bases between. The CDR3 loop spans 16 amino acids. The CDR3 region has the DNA TGTGCCAGCAGCTTAGCTCCAACCATCTCTGGAAACACCATATATTTT. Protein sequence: CASSLAPTISGNTIYF. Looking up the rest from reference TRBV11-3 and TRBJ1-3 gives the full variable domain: EAGVVQSPRYKIIEKKQPVAFWCNPISGHNTLYWYLQNLGQGPELLIRYENEEAVDDSQLPKDRFSAERLKGVDSTLKIQPAELGDSAVYLCASSLAPTISGNTIYFGEGSWLTVV.

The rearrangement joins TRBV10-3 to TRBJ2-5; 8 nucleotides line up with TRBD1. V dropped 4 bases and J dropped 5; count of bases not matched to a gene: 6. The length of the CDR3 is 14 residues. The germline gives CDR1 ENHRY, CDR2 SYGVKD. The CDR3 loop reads CAISGRQGKETQYF. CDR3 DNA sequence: TGTGCCATCAGTGGAAGACAGGGGAAGGAGACCCAGTACTTC.

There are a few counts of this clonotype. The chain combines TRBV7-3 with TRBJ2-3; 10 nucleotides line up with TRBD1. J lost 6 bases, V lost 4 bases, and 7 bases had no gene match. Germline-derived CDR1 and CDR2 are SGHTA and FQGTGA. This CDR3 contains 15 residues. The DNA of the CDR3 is TGTGCCAGCAGCTCGGACAGGGGGGACCGGGATACGCAGTATTTT. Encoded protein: CASSSDRGDRDTQYF.

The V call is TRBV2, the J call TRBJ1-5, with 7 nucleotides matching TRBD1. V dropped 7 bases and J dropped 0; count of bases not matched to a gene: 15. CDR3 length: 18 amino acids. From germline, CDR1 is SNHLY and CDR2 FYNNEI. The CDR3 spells CASTGTAEYPNSNQPQHF. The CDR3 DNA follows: TGTGCCAGCACGGGGACAGCTGAGTATCCCAATAGCAATCAGCCCCAGCATTTT. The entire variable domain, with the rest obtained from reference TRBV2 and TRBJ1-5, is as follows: EPEVTQTPSHQVTQMGQEVILRCVPISNHLYFYWYRQILGQKVEFLVSFYNNEISEKSEIFDDQFSVERPDGSNFTLKIRSTKLEDSAMYFCASTGTAEYPNSNQPQHFGDGTRLSIL.

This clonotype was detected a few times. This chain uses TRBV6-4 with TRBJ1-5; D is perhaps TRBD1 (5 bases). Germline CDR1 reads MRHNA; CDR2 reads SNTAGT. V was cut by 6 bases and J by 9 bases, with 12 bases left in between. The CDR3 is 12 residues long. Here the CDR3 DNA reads TGTGCCAGCAGGGGGGACGTAGGGCCCCAGCATTTT. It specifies CASRGDVGPQHF.

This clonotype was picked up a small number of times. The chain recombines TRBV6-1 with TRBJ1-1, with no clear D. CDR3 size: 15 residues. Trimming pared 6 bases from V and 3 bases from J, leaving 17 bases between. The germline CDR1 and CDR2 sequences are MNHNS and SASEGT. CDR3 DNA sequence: TGTGCCAGCAGACAAGCGTGGGAAATAGACACTGAAGCTTTCTTT. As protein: CASRQAWEIDTEAFF.

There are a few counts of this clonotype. CDR3 in amino acids: CASSSPGRQGFNIQYF. CDR3 coding DNA: TGTGCCAGCAGTTCCCCAGGGAGGCAGGGTTTCAACATTCAGTACTTC. The chain is built from TRBV28 and TRBJ2-4; tentative D call: TRBD2 (6 bases). Trimming stripped 4 bases from V and 7 bases from J, with 20 bases between. Germline loops: CDR1 MDHEN, CDR2 SYDVKM. The CDR3 has 16 residues.

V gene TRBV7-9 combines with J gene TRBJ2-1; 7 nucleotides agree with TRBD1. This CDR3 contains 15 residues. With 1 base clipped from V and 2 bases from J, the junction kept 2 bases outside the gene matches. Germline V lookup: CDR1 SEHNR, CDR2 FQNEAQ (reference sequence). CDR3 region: CASSLGDSPYNEQFF. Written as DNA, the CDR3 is TGTGCCAGCAGCTTAGGGGACAGTCCCTACAATGAGCAGTTCTTC.

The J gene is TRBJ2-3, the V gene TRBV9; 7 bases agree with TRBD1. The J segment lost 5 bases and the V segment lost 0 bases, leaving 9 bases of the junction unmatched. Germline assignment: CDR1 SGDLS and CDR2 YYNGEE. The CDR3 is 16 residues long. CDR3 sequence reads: CASSVGLQGIRDTQYF. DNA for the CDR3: TGTGCCAGCAGCGTAGGGCTACAGGGGATTAGAGATACGCAGTATTTT.

CDR3 nucleotide sequence: TGTGCCAGCTCACCATCTGCTAGATACAATGAGCAGTTCTTC. It specifies CASSPSARYNEQFF. The chain is built from TRBV18 and TRBJ2-1, with D uncertain. The germline V and J ends were trimmed by 2 bases and 4 bases, with 9 bases remaining between them. There are 14 residues in the CDR3. CDR1 KGHSH and CDR2 LQKENI come from the germline V gene.

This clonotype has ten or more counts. The chain's CDR3 is CASNRGGRSSYEQYF. In DNA form, the CDR3 reads TGTGCCAGCAATCGTGGGGGACGGAGCTCCTACGAGCAGTACTTC. The rearrangement joins TRBV28 to TRBJ2-7; the D call may be TRBD1 or TRBD2 (5 bases each). The germline V and J ends were trimmed by 7 bases and 0 bases, with 16 bases remaining between them. From germline, CDR1 is MDHEN and CDR2 SYDVKM. The CDR3 has 15 amino acids.

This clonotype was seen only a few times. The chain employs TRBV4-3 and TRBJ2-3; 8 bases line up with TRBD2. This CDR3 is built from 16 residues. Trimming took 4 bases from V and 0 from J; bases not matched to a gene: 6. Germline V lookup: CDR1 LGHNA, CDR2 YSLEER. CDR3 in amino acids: CASSLERETSTDTQYF. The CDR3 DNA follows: TGCGCCAGCAGCCTCGAGCGGGAGACAAGCACAGATACGCAGTATTTT.

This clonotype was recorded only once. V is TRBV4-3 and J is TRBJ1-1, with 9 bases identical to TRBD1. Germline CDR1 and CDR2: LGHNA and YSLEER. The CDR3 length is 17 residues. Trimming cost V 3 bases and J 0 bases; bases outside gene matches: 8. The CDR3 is CASSQERDRALNTEAFF. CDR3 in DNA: TGCGCCAGCAGCCAGGAACGGGACAGGGCCCTGAACACTGAAGCTTTCTTT.

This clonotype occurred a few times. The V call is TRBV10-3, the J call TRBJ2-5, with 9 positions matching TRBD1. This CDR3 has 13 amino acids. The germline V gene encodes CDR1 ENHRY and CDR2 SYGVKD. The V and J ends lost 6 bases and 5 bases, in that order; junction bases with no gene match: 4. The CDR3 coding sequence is TGTGCCATCAGGGGACAGGGAGGCGAGACCCAGTACTTC. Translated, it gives CAIRGQGGETQYF.

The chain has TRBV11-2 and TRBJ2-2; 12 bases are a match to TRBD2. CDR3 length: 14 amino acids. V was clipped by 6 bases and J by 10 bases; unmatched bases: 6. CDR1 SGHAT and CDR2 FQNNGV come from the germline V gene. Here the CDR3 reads CASRRLAGALELFF. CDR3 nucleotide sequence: TGTGCCAGCAGGAGACTAGCGGGAGCTTTGGAGCTGTTTTTT.

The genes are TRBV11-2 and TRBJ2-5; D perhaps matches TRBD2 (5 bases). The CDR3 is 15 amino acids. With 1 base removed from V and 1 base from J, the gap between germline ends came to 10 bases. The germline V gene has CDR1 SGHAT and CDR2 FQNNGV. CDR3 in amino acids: CASSLARAFQETQYF. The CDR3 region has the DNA TGTGCCAGCAGCTTAGCGAGGGCCTTCCAAGAGACCCAGTACTTC.